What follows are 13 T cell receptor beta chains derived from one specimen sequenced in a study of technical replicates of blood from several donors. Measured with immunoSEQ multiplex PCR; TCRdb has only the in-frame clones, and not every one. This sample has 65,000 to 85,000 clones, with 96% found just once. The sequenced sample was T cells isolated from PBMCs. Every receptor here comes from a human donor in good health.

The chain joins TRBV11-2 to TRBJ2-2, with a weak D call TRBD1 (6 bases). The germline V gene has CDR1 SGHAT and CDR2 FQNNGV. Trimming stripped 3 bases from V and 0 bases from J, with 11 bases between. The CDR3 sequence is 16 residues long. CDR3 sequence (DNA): TGTGCCAGCAGCTTCACAGGGTTGGCGAACACCGGGGAGCTGTTTTTT. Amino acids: CASSFTGLANTGELFF.

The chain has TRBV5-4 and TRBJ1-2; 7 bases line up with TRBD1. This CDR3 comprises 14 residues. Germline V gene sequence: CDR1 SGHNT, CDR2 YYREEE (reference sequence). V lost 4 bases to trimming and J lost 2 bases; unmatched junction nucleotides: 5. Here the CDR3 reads CASSPGTANYGYTF. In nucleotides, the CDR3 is TGTGCCAGCAGCCCTGGGACAGCGAACTATGGCTACACCTTC.

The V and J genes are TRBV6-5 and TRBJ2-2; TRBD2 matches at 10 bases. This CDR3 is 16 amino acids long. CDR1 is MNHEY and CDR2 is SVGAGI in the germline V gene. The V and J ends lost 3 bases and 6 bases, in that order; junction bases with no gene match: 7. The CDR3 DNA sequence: TGTGCCAGCAGTTATTCGGGAGCGGGAGGGCCCGGGGAGCTGTTTTTT. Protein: CASSYSGAGGPGELFF.

DNA of the CDR3: TGCGCCAGCAGTCTGGGACAGGGCGGCTACAATGAGCAGTTCTTC. This sequence encodes CASSLGQGGYNEQFF. The chain is built from TRBV5-1 and TRBJ2-1; 9 bases map to TRBD1. The germline gives CDR1 SGHRS, CDR2 YFSETQ. CDR3 length equals 15 residues. After removal of 5 bases from V and 3 bases from J, the junction contained 6 bases not matched to a gene.

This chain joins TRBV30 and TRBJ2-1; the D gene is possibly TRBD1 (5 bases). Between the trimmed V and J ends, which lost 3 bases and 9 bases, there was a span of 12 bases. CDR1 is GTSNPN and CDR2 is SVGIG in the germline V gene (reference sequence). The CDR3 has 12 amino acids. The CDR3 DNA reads TGTGCCTGGAGCAAAGGGGTAGGTGAGCAGTTCTTC. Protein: CAWSKGVGEQFF.

CDR3 region: CATSRGLAGPYNEQFF. CDR3 nucleotide sequence: TGTGCCACCAGCAGAGGACTAGCGGGACCCTACAATGAGCAGTTCTTC. V usage is TRBV15 and J usage is TRBJ2-1; 11 bases are a match to TRBD2. The germline V gene encodes CDR1 LNHNV and CDR2 YYDKDF (reference sequence). V shed 1 base and J 2 bases; nucleotides not matched to a gene: 1. The CDR3 length is 16 residues.

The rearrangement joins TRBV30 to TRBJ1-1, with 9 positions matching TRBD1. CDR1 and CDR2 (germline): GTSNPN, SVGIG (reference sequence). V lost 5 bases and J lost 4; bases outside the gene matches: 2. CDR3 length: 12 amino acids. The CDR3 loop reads CAWGDRATEAFF. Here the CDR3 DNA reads TGTGCCTGGGGGGACAGGGCCACTGAAGCTTTCTTT.

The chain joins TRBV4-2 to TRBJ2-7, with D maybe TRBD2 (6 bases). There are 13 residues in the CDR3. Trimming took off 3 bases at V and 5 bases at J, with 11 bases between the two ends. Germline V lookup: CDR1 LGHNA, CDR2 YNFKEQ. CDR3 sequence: CASSQTSTHEQYF. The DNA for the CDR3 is TGTGCCAGCAGCCAGACTAGTACTCACGAGCAGTACTTC.

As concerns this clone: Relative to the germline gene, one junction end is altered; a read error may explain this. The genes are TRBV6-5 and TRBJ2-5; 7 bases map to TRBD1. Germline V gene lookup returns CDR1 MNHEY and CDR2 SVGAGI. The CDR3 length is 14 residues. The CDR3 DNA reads TGTGCCAGCAGGTCACAGGGGAGACAAGGGACCCAGTACTTC. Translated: CASRSQGRQGTQYF.

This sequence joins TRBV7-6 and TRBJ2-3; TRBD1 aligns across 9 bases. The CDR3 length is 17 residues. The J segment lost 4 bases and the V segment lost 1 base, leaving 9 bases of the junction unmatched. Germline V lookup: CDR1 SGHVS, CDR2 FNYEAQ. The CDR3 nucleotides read TGTGCCAGCAGCTTAGGAGTTACAGGGGGCTTTGCAGATACGCAGTATTTT. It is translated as CASSLGVTGGFADTQYF.

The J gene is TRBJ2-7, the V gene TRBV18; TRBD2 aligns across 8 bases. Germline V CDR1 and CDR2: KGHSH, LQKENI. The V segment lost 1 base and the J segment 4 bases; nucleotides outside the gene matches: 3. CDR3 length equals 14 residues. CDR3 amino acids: CASSPRAGEYEQYF. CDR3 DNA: TGTGCCAGCTCACCACGAGCGGGAGAATACGAGCAGTACTTC.

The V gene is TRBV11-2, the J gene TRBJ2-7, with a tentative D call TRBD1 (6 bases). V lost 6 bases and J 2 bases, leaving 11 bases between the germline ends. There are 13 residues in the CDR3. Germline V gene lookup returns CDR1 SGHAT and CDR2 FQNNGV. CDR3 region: CASRQTGPYEQYF. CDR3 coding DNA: TGTGCCAGCAGGCAGACAGGACCCTACGAGCAGTACTTC.

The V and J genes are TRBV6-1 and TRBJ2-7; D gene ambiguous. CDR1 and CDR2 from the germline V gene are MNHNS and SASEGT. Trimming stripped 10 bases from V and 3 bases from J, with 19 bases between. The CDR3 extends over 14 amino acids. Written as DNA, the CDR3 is TGTGCCACCGCGCCCCAGTTATGGAGCTACGAGCAGTACTTC. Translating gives CATAPQLWSYEQYF.